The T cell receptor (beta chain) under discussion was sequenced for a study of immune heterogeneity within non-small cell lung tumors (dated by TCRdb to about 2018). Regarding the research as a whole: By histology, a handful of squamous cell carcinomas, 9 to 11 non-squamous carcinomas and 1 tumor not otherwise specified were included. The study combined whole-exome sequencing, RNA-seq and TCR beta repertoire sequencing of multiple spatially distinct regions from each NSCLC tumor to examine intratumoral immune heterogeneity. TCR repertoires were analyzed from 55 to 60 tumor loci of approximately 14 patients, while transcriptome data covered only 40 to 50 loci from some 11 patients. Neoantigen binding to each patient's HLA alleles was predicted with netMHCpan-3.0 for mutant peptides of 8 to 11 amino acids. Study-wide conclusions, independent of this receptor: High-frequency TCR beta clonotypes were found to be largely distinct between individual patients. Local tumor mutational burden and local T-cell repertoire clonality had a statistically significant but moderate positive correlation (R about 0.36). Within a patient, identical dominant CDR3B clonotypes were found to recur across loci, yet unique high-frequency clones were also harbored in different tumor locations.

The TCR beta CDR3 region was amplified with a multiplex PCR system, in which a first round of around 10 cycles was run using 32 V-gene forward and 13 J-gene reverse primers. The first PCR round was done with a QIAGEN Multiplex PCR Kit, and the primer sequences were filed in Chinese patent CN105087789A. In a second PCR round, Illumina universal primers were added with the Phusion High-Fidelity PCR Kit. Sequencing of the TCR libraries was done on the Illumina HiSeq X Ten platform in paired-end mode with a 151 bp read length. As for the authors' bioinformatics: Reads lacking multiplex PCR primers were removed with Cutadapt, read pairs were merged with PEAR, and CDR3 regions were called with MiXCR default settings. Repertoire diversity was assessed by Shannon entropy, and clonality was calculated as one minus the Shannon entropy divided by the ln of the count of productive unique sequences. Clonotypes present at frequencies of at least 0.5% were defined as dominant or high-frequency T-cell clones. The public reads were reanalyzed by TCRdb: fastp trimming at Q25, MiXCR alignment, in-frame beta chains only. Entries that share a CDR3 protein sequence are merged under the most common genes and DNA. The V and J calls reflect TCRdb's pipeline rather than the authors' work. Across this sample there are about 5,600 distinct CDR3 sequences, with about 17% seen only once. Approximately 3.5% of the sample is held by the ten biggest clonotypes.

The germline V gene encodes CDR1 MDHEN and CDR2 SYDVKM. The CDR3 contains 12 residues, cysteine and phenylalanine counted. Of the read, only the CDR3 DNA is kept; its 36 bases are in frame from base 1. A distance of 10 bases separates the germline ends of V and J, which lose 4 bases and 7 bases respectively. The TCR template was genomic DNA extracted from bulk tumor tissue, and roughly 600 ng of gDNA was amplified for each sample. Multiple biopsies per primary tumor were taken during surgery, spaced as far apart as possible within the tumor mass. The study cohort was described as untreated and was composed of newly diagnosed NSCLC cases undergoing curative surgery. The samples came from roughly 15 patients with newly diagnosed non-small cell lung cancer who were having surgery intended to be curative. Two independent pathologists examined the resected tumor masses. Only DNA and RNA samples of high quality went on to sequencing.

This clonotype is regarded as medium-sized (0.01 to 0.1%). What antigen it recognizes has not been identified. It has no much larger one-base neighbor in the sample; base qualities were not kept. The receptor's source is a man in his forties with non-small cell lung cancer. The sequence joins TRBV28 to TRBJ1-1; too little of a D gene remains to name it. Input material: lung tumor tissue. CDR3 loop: CASSYSQIEAFF. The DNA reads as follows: TGTGCCAGCAGTTATAGTCAGATTGAAGCTTTCTTT.